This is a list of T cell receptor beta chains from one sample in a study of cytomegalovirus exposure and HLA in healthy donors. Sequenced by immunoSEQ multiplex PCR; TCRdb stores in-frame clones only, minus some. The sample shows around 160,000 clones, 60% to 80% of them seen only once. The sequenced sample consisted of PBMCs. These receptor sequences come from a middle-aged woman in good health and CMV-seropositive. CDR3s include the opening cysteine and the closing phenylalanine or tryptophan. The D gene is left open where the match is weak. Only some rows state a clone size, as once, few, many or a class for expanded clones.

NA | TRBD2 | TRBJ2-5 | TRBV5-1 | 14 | CASSRGGAGETQYF | TGCGCCAGCAGTCGCGGGGGGGCCGGAGAGACCCAGTACTTC
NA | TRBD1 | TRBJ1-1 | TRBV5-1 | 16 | CASSWGDRGQNTEAFF | TGCGCCAGCAGCTGGGGAGACAGGGGCCAGAACACTGAAGCTTTCTTT
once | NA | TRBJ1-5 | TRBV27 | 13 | CASSTYSNQPQHF | TGTGCCAGCAGTACCTATAGCAATCAGCCCCAGCATTTT
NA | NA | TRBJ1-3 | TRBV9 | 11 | CASKSGNTIYF | TGTGCCAGCAAGTCAGGCAACACCATATATTTT
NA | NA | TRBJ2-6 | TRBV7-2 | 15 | CASSSTHSGANVLTF | TGTGCCAGCAGCTCCACTCATTCTGGGGCCAACGTCCTGACTTTC
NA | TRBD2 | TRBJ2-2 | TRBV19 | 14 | CASSIGTRSGELFF | TGTGCCAGTAGTATCGGGACTAGGTCCGGGGAGCTGTTTTTT
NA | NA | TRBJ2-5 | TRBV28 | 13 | CASSGGNQETQYF | TGTGCCAGCAGTGGAGGTAACCAAGAGACCCAGTACTTC
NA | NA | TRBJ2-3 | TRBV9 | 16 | CASSSRAGGRTDTQYF | TGTGCCAGCAGCTCCCGAGCCGGGGGAAGGACAGATACGCAGTATTTT
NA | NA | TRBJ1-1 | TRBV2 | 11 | CAGTENTEAFF | TGTGCCGGTACAGAGAACACTGAAGCTTTCTTT
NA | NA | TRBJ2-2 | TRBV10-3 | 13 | CAIRGGDTGELFF | TGTGCCATCCGAGGGGGGGACACCGGGGAGCTGTTTTTT
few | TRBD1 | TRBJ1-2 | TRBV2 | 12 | CASSGTGRGYTF | TGTGCCAGCAGTGGGACAGGGCGCGGCTACACCTTC
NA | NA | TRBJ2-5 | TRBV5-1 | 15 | CASSPGAGYPETQYF | TGCGCCAGCAGCCCAGGGGCAGGGTATCCTGAGACCCAGTACTTC
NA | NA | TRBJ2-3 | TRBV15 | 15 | CATSRDGRNTDTQYF | TGTGCCACCAGCAGAGATGGGAGAAACACAGATACGCAGTATTTT
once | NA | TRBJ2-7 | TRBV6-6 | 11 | CASRLEGEQYF | TGTGCCAGCAGATTGGAGGGCGAGCAGTACTTC
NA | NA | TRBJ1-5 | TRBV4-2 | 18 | CASSQDQMGTGRNQPQHF | TGTGCCAGCAGCCAAGATCAAATGGGGACGGGGAGGAATCAGCCCCAGCATTTT
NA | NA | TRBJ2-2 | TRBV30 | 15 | CAWSVKGSNTGELFF | TGTGCCTGGAGTGTAAAGGGGTCGAACACCGGGGAGCTGTTTTTT
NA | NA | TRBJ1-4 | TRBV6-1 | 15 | CASSDMGQPNEKLFF | TGTGCCAGCAGTGATATGGGACAACCGAATGAAAAACTGTTTTTT
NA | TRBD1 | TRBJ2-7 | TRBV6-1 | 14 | CASSYRDRVYEQYF | TGTGCCAGCAGCTATCGGGACAGGGTCTACGAGCAGTACTTC
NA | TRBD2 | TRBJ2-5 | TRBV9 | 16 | CASSLYGGVAGETQYF | TGTGCCAGCAGCCTTTACGGGGGGGTAGCAGGGGAGACCCAGTACTTC
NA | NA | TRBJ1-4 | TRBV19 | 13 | CASSTADNEKLFF | TGTGCCAGTTCGACAGCCGATAATGAAAAACTGTTTTTT
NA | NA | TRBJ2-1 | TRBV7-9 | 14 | CASSNRAGRNEQFF | TGTGCCAGCAGTAACAGGGCGGGTAGGAATGAGCAGTTCTTC
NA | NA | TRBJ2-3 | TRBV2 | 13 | CASSKQDTDTQYF | TGTGCCAGCAGTAAGCAGGACACAGATACGCAGTATTTT
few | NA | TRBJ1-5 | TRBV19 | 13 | CASSIGQYQPQHF | TGTGCCAGTAGTATTGGACAGTATCAGCCCCAGCATTTT
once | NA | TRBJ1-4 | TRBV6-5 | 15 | CASSYSGALNEKLFF | TGTGCCAGCAGTTACTCGGGGGCCCTAAATGAAAAACTGTTTTTT
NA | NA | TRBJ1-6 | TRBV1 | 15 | CTSSSRLGYNSPLHF | TGCACCAGCAGCTCCCGACTGGGCTATAATTCACCCCTCCACTTT
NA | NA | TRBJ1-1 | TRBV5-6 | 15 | CASSDPRAGTTEAFF | TGTGCCAGCAGCGACCCCCGGGCAGGGACAACTGAAGCTTTCTTT
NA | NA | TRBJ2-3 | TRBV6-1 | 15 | CASSEGGAGVDTQYF | TGTGCCAGCAGTGAAGGGGGGGCGGGGGTAGATACGCAGTATTTT
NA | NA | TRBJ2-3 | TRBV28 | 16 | CASSLSGGGGRDTQYF | TGTGCCAGCAGTTTATCCGGAGGAGGGGGCAGGGATACGCAGTATTTT
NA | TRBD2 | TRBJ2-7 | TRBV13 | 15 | CASSFGGGQTYEQYF | TGTGCCAGCAGCTTTGGCGGGGGGCAGACCTACGAGCAGTACTTC
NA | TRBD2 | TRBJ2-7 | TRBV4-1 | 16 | CASSRELAGRSYEQYF | TGCGCCAGCAGCCGCGAACTAGCGGGGAGATCCTACGAGCAGTACTTC
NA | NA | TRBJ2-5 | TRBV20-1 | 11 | CSADKGETQYF | TGCAGTGCCGATAAGGGGGAGACCCAGTACTTC
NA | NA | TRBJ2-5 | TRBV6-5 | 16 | CASSYPRILEQETQYF | TGTGCCAGCAGTTACCCCCGGATCCTAGAACAAGAGACCCAGTACTTC
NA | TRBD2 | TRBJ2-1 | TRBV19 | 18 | CASSHRGLAGAAFGEQFF | TGTGCCAGTAGTCACCGAGGCCTAGCGGGGGCCGCTTTTGGGGAGCAGTTCTTC
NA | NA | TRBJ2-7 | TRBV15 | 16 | CATSRDLTAGTYEQYF | TGTGCCACCAGCAGAGATCTGACTGCAGGGACCTACGAGCAGTACTTC
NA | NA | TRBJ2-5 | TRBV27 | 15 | CASSLSTYYKETQYF | TGTGCCAGCAGTTTATCGACGTACTACAAAGAGACCCAGTACTTC
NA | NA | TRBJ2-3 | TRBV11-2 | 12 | CASSLAQDTQYF | TGTGCCAGCAGCTTGGCACAAGATACGCAGTATTTT
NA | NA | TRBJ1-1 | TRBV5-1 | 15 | CASSLAPTGNTEAFF | TGCGCCAGCAGCTTGGCCCCGACAGGGAACACTGAAGCTTTCTTT
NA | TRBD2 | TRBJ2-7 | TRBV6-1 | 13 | CASQAGVSYEQYF | TGTGCCAGCCAAGCGGGGGTCTCCTACGAGCAGTACTTC
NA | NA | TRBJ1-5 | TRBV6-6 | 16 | CASSYGRTVSNQPQHF | TGTGCCAGCAGTTACGGTAGGACAGTTAGCAATCAGCCCCAGCATTTT
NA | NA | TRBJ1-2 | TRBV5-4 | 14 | CASSWPQGSDGYTF | TGTGCCAGCAGCTGGCCCCAGGGGTCGGATGGCTACACCTTC
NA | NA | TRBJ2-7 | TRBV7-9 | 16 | CASRQDNPTGSDEQYF | TGTGCCAGCAGACAAGACAATCCGACGGGAAGTGACGAGCAGTACTTC
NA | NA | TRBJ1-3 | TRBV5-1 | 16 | CASSPKEQGTGNTIYF | TGCGCCAGCAGCCCTAAAGAACAGGGAACTGGAAACACCATATATTTT
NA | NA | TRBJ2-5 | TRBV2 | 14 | CASSEALDQETQYF | TGTGCCAGCAGTGAAGCGTTAGACCAAGAGACCCAGTACTTC
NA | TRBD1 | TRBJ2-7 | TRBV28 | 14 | CASRRQGVSYEQYF | TGTGCCAGCAGGAGACAGGGGGTATCCTACGAGCAGTACTTC
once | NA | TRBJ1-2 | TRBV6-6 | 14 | CASSYSLQNYGYTF | TGTGCCAGCAGTTACTCTTTACAAAACTATGGCTACACCTTC